Below, 30 T cell receptor beta chains from the same sample are listed, as sequenced in a study of T cells in Graves' hyperthyroidism and ophthalmopathy. TCR beta CDR3 region amplification was performed from RNA transcripts. HTBI primers drove first-round RT-PCR of the TCR CDR3. MiXCR, run by TCRdb on the multiplex PCR reads, gives a single entry per CDR3 protein. There are around 540,000 distinct CDR3 sequences in the sample; 16% occur only once, and 25% to 30% lies in the top ten. Sequencing was done on a sample of blood. The source of these receptors is a woman aged 30 to 39 with Graves' ophthalmopathy.

The rearrangement links TRBV24-1 to TRBJ2-3; D perhaps matches TRBD2 (5 bases). The CDR3 runs 18 residues. Germline V gene sequence: CDR1 KGHDR, CDR2 SFDVKD. V gave up 0 bases and J gave up 0 bases, with 15 bases separating them. The CDR3 is CATSDLGAGADSTDTQYF. For the CDR3, the DNA is TGTGCCACCAGTGATTTGGGAGCAGGAGCGGACAGCACAGATACGCAGTATTTT.

Points on this clonotype: Since a much larger clone is just one base distant, this may be a read error. V gene TRBV5-6 combines with J gene TRBJ1-1; D is ambiguous. The CDR3 is 14 amino acids. The V gene's germline CDR1 is SGHDT and CDR2 YYEEEE. DNA for the CDR3: TGTGCCAGCGGCTTGATAACTCAGAACACTGAAGCTTTCTTT. It specifies CASGLITQNTEAFF.

This chain uses TRBV20-1 with TRBJ2-7, with 10 bases aligning to TRBD2. The CDR3 is made up of 14 amino acids. Germline CDR1 DFQATT, CDR2 SNEGSKA (reference sequence). J lost 7 bases, V lost 3 bases, and 9 bases had no gene match. The chain's CDR3 is CSASLSGRALEQYF. The CDR3, as DNA: TGCAGTGCTAGTTTAAGCGGGAGGGCCCTAGAGCAGTACTTC.

CDR3 sequence: CASSRVFGSSNEKLFF. The DNA of the CDR3 is TGTGCCAGTAGTAGAGTATTCGGGTCTTCTAATGAAAAACTGTTTTTT. This chain uses TRBV19 with TRBJ1-4; the D is unclear. Germline CDR1 and CDR2: LNHDA and SQIVND (reference sequence). V was pared by 4 bases and J by 3 bases, with 15 bases between. This CDR3 is 16 amino acids long.

As concerns this clonotype: One junction end disagrees with the germline gene, perhaps due to a read error. The rearrangement joins TRBV6-1 to TRBJ1-5; 10 bases map to TRBD1. CDR1 is MNHNS and CDR2 is SASEGT in the germline V gene. The CDR3 loop spans 15 amino acids. The CDR3 DNA reads TGTGCCATCAGTGTCCGGGACAGGGGTGATCAGCCCCAGCATTTT. It translates to CAISVRDRGDQPQHF.

This clonotype has a handful of counts. This chain uses TRBV6-2 or TRBV6-3 with TRBJ1-5; D unclear. Germline V gene sequence: CDR1 MNHEY, CDR2 SVGEGT. Trimming shortened V by 8 bases and J by 9 bases, and 20 bases separated the two germline ends. The CDR3 loop spans 14 amino acids. Written as DNA, the CDR3 is TGTGCCAGCTCCGCGCTGGGCGCGTGGGGGCCCCAGCATTTT. It specifies CASSALGAWGPQHF.

This clonotype was counted a few times. V is TRBV20-1 and J is TRBJ2-6; no definite D call. CDR1 and CDR2 from the germline V gene are DFQATT and SNEGSKA (reference sequence). V was clipped by 0 bases and J by 4 bases, with 10 bases between them. The CDR3 runs to 15 residues. CDR3 bases: TGCAGTGCTAGAGATGTAGTATCCGGGGCCAACGTCCTGACTTTC. Translation: CSARDVVSGANVLTF.

This clonotype was detected only a few times. The rearrangement uses TRBV19 and TRBJ2-2; D possibly corresponds to TRBD1 (6 bases). CDR1 and CDR2 from the germline V gene are LNHDA and SQIVND (reference sequence). This CDR3 has 14 amino acids. Trimming left V 5 bases short and J 6 bases short, with 13 bases between. The DNA for the CDR3 is TGTGCCAGTAGTTCACTACAGGGACCCGGGGAGCTGTTTTTT. This sequence encodes CASSSLQGPGELFF.

This clonotype was recorded at least ten times. The chain has TRBV4-1 and TRBJ2-7; 11 positions match TRBD2. Germline lookup yields CDR1 MGHRA and CDR2 YSYEKL. The CDR3 sequence is 15 residues long. Trimming removed 1 base from V and 4 bases from J; junction bases left unmatched: 3. CDR3 in DNA: TGCGCCAGCAGCCAAGTGACTAGCGGGATGTACGAGCAGTACTTC. Amino acids: CASSQVTSGMYEQYF.

In this sample, this clonotype turned up many times. The rearrangement uses TRBV7-2 and TRBJ2-5, with a possible D match to TRBD1 (6 bases). Trimming removed 0 bases from V and 5 bases from J, with 13 bases in between. The CDR3 length is 15 residues. Germline CDR1 reads SGHTA; CDR2 reads FQGNSA. The CDR3 loop is CASSLAIGGSETQYF. The CDR3 nucleotides read TGTGCCAGCAGCTTAGCGATAGGGGGTAGCGAGACCCAGTACTTC.

At least ten counts were recorded for this clonotype. This chain connects TRBV11-2 to TRBJ2-1; the D gene is possibly TRBD2 (6 bases). This CDR3 comprises 14 residues. The germline V gene encodes CDR1 SGHAT and CDR2 FQNNGV. Trimming cost V 7 bases and J 5 bases, with 15 bases left between them. Here the CDR3 DNA reads TGTGCCAGCAAGCCGGTAGCGGAGAACAATGAGCAGTTCTTC. This sequence encodes CASKPVAENNEQFF.

CDR3 loop: CLAANTGELFF. CDR3 coding DNA: TGCCTAGCGGCGAACACCGGGGAGCTGTTTTTT. This sequence joins TRBV20-1 and TRBJ2-2; 7 bases are a match to TRBD2. This CDR3 region has 11 residues. Germline CDR1 and CDR2: DFQATT and SNEGSKA (reference sequence).

In this sample, this clonotype turned up a few times. The chain carries TRBV20-1 and TRBJ2-7; D gene unclear. V was cut by 0 bases and J by 7 bases, with 10 bases left in between. Per germline, CDR1 DFQATT and CDR2 SNEGSKA (reference sequence). CDR3 size: 12 residues. Here the CDR3 reads CSARDNPGEQYF. CDR3 DNA: TGCAGTGCTAGAGATAACCCCGGGGAGCAGTACTTC.

At least ten counts were recorded for this clonotype. The chain combines TRBV20-1 with TRBJ2-7, with TRBD2 as a possible D gene (5 bases). Trimming left V 0 bases short and J 5 bases short, with 8 bases between. The CDR3 runs 12 residues. Per the germline V gene, CDR1 is DFQATT and CDR2 is SNEGSKA (reference sequence). CDR3 in DNA: TGCAGTGCTAGAGAAGACGGGGACGAGCAGTACTTC. This encodes CSAREDGDEQYF.

DNA of the CDR3: TGTGCCAGCAGCTCAAGGAACAGGGAGGGCACAGATACGCAGTATTTT. It encodes CASSSRNREGTDTQYF. This rearrangement joins TRBV7-2 to TRBJ2-3; perhaps D is TRBD1 or TRBD2 (6 bases each). With 4 bases removed from V and 1 base from J, the gap between germline ends came to 15 bases. There are 16 residues in the CDR3. CDR1 and CDR2 (germline): SGHTA, FQGNSA.

This clonotype was picked up many times. The V call is TRBV28, the J call TRBJ1-1; D may be TRBD1 (5 bases). The CDR3 is made up of 15 amino acids. Germline CDR1 reads MDHEN; CDR2 reads SYDVKM. V lost 6 bases, J lost 0 bases, and 14 bases lay in between. CDR3: CASSLPGPMNTEAFF. DNA for the CDR3: TGTGCCAGCAGCCTACCGGGACCCATGAACACTGAAGCTTTCTTT.

This chain connects TRBV16 to TRBJ2-1; D possibly corresponds to TRBD1 (5 bases). Germline V gives CDR1 KGHSY, CDR2 FQNENV. Trimming took off 7 bases at V and 4 bases at J, with 14 bases between the two ends. The CDR3 spans 14 residues. Written as DNA, the CDR3 is TGTGCCAGCACCACAACCCAGGGTTACAATGAGCAGTTCTTC. It translates to CASTTTQGYNEQFF.

This clonotype was picked up many times. V usage is TRBV19 and J usage is TRBJ2-2; 9 nucleotides align to TRBD1. This CDR3 is 15 amino acids long. Germline CDR1 and CDR2: LNHDA and SQIVND (reference sequence). J gave up 3 bases and V 10 bases, and 9 bases lay outside the gene matches. The CDR3 bases are TGTGCCATCAAAAGGGGACAGGGCGACACCGGGGAGCTGTTTTTT. It translates to CAIKRGQGDTGELFF.

There are a few counts of this clonotype. A much larger clone lies one base from this, so it may be a read error. The chain links TRBV7-3 to TRBJ2-1; 10 bases are a match to TRBD2. CDR3 length equals 16 residues. Germline CDR1 SGHTA, CDR2 FQGTGA. The CDR3 is CASSFLTSGTGNGQFF. CDR3 nucleotide sequence: TGTGCCAGCAGCTTCTTAACTAGCGGGACAGGCAATGGGCAGTTCTTC.

The sample holds many counts of this clonotype. The chain combines TRBV20-1 with TRBJ1-1; TRBD1 might be the D (5 bases). This CDR3 has 15 amino acids. Between the trimmed V and J ends, which lost 4 bases and 2 bases, there was a span of 17 bases. Germline CDR1 and CDR2: DFQATT and SNEGSKA (reference sequence). The CDR3 loop is CSATGRERSNTEAFF. CDR3 coding DNA: TGCAGTGCTACAGGGCGAGAACGGTCCAACACTGAAGCTTTCTTT.

This clonotype was observed a few times. The rearrangement uses TRBV6-1 and TRBJ1-2; a weak D match, TRBD1 (6 bases). The CDR3 runs to 13 residues. The germline V gene has CDR1 MNHNS and CDR2 SASEGT. V lost 5 bases and J 7 bases, leaving 14 bases between the germline ends. CDR3 amino acids: CASSPLAGAGYTF. As DNA, the CDR3 is TGTGCCAGCAGTCCGCTTGCGGGGGCTGGCTACACCTTC.

This clonotype has just a few counts. The genes are TRBV5-6 and TRBJ2-1, with no clear D. Trimming stripped 7 bases from V and 5 bases from J, with 13 bases between. CDR1 is SGHDT and CDR2 is YYEEEE in the germline V gene. The CDR3 contains 13 residues. The CDR3 here is CASFPKYNNEQFF. CDR3 coding DNA: TGTGCCAGCTTCCCGAAATACAACAATGAGCAGTTCTTC.

This clonotype was seen a handful of times. The V call is TRBV25-1, the J call TRBJ1-2; unclear D gene. V was trimmed by 4 bases and J by 4 bases, leaving 19 bases between them. CDR1 is MGHDK and CDR2 is SYGVNS in the germline V gene. This CDR3 is built from 16 residues. The CDR3 protein is CASSAPSGEISYGYTF. DNA of the CDR3: TGTGCCAGCAGTGCTCCGTCCGGGGAAATCAGCTATGGCTACACCTTC.

This clonotype was detected a few times. The chain is built from TRBV7-8 and TRBJ2-7; a possible D gene is TRBD2 (6 bases). This CDR3 has 14 residues. Germline CDR1 is SGHVS and CDR2 is FQNEAQ. V was cut by 1 base and J by 6 bases, with 13 bases left in between. The CDR3 region has the DNA TGTGCCAGCAGCTTAGTGGAGGGGCGATTCGAGCAGTACTTC. Translating gives CASSLVEGRFEQYF.

The CDR3, as DNA: TGTGCCAGCAGTTACTTCAGGGACAGCTATGGCTACACCTTC. It translates to CASSYFRDSYGYTF. The chain recombines TRBV6-6 with TRBJ1-2, with 7 bases fitting TRBD1. V gave up 1 base and J gave up 4 bases; unmatched junction bases: 3. This CDR3 spans 14 amino acids. In germline, CDR1 is MNHNY, CDR2 SVGAGI (reference sequence).

J is TRBJ2-3 and V is TRBV29-1; 8 bases match TRBD1. CDR3 length: 15 residues. CDR1 and CDR2 (germline): SQVTM, ANQGSEA. Trimming took 6 bases from V and 6 from J; bases not matched to a gene: 14. CDR3 amino acids: CSVAGTGGGLDTQYF. CDR3 nucleotide sequence: TGCAGCGTCGCCGGGACAGGTGGCGGTCTTGATACGCAGTATTTT.

This clonotype was counted ten times or more. The chain employs TRBV20-1 and TRBJ2-5; 8 bases fit TRBD2. V lost 6 bases to trimming and J lost 3 bases; unmatched junction nucleotides: 6. Germline V gene data show CDR1 as DFQATT and CDR2 as SNEGSKA (reference sequence). The CDR3 extends over 13 amino acids. The CDR3 region is CSATRLAKETQYF. The CDR3, as DNA: TGCAGTGCCACGCGACTAGCGAAAGAGACCCAGTACTTC.

This clonotype appeared many times. The genes are TRBV30 and TRBJ2-7, with a possible D match to TRBD2 (7 bases). This CDR3 has 15 amino acids. The germline V gene has CDR1 GTSNPN and CDR2 SVGIG (reference sequence). V was shortened by 0 bases and J by 6 bases, with 18 bases between the two germline ends. The CDR3, as DNA: TGTGCCTGGAGTGTAGAGGGGGGGGTTCGAGGCGAGCAGTACTTC. The encoded protein is CAWSVEGGVRGEQYF.

This rearrangement joins TRBV6-2 or TRBV6-3 to TRBJ2-7, with 11 bases that match TRBD2. The CDR3 length is 15 residues. V shed 3 bases, J shed 3 bases, and the junction held 4 bases outside the gene matches. Per germline, CDR1 MNHEY and CDR2 SVGEGT. In DNA, the CDR3 is TGTGCCAGCAGTTATGGGACTAGCGGTCTCTACGAGCAGTACTTC. This sequence encodes CASSYGTSGLYEQYF.

This clonotype was recorded many times. V is TRBV13 and J is TRBJ1-1; D gene unclear. Trimming left V 2 bases short and J 0 bases short, with 10 bases between. Per germline, CDR1 PRHDT and CDR2 FYEKMQ (reference sequence). CDR3 length: 15 residues. The CDR3 nucleotides read TGTGCCAGCAGCTTATCGTCCTTCTTGAACACTGAAGCTTTCTTT. Translated, it gives CASSLSSFLNTEAFF.